The text below deals with one T cell receptor (beta chain). Its antigen specificity is not known. The record has no base qualities; no much larger clone is one base away. Peripheral blood CD8+ and CD4+ T cells from healthy donors, Susac syndrome patients and multiple sclerosis patients were profiled by high-throughput TCR beta sequencing. The multiple sclerosis controls were treatment-naive patients whose relapsing-remitting disease, either stable or active, fulfilled the revised McDonald criteria. CD8+ TEMRA cells were enriched by FACS, while bulk CD8+ and CD4+ T cells were purified by magnetic negative isolation. Blood was collected in EDTA tubes and processed within 24 hours, with PBMCs isolated through density gradient centrifugation. PBMCs intended for TCR sequencing were cryopreserved in liquid nitrogen and were subsequently thawed in a 37 degrees C water bath. The sorted or isolated CD4+, CD8+ and CD8+ TEMRA cells had a purity of 90% or higher.

RNA was extracted using the RNeasy kit, and roughly 0.5 to 1 ug of the RNA was reverse transcribed with random hexamers. The immunoSEQ multiplex PCR assay, which covers 54 Vbeta and 13 Jbeta segments, was used to amplify TCR beta CDR3 regions. PCR amplification bias was corrected by using a synthetic template baseline for primer optimization and computational correction. The published analysis was carried out like this. Only productive sequences were kept, with reads annotated to V, D and J genes according to IMGT and analyzed in immunoSEQ Analyzer. Clonality was calculated as one minus the Shannon entropy normalized by log2 of the number of productive unique sequences. For each patient and control, public and private clones were evaluated within the 100 most prevalent clones. Clones were defined as Susac-specific if absent from the healthy and MS cohorts, from around 1,100 published viral clones and from other ImmuneACCESS disease sequences. The raw public reads went through TCRdb reprocessing: fastp at Q25, MiXCR clone calling, in-frame beta chains kept. Merged by CDR3 protein, the rows form single entries marked with the most common genes and DNA. TCRdb assigned the V and J calls; the authors' analysis was not used. This sample gives fewer than 350,000 distinct CDR3 sequences in total; around 92% of them show up just once. Approximately 0.065% of the sample is taken by the ten largest.

The germline V end is reduced by 5 bases and the J end by 0 bases; junction bases left unmatched: 21. The CDR3, cysteine through phenylalanine, is 20 amino acids long. Just CDR3 DNA is preserved here, 60 bases in frame from base 1. For CDR1 and CDR2, the germline V gene lists SGHAT and FQNNGV. This sample is drawn from a study of CD8 T cells in Susac syndrome (dated by TCRdb to between 2018 and 2021). About the study as a whole: Whether CD8+ T cell activation and differentiation in Susac syndrome was antigen driven was tested using repertoire sequencing. Study-level results and caveats: The number of individuals in the TCR sequencing and HLA analysis was recognized as being relatively small.

Sequenced: CD4+ T cells from PBMCs. Recombination linked TRBV11-2 to TRBJ1-2, with TRBD1 matching 7 junction bases. This clonotype was obtained from a human donor with multiple sclerosis. The CDR3 reads CASSRSRATGTHEPNYGYTF. The nucleotide sequence is TGTGCCAGCAGCCGGAGTAGGGCGACAGGGACACATGAACCTAACTATGGCTACACCTTC.